This T cell receptor beta chain was sequenced for a study of radiation and T cells in renal cell carcinoma. The assay was immunoSEQ multiplex PCR, and TCRdb's table has in-frame clones only and misses some. The repertoire holds about 78,000 clones, with roughly nine tenths as singletons. Remarks on this clone: Antigen unknown. It is unclear where the CDR3 begins or ends on the DNA, so no DNA is shown, and the CDR3 is as TCRdb lists it.

The CDR3 is 15 amino acids in total, end residues counted. Germline assignment: CDR1 SEHNR and CDR2 FQNEAQ (reference sequence). Specified time point: blood 4 weeks post-SBRT, at nephrectomy. The treatment was: 15 Gy SBRT to primary tumor, nephrectomy 4 weeks later. After SBRT, blood was collected at 2 and 4 weeks, plus baseline. The patient's renal cell carcinoma had clear cell pathology. Study observations and caveats: Top tumor clonotypes rose in blood 2 weeks post-radiation, then contracted.

This TCR was recovered from a woman in her seventies with renal cell carcinoma. The material was blood, obtained from a patient whose treatment included radiotherapy and nephrectomy. The V and J genes are TRBV7-9 and TRBJ1-1. The CDR3 spells CASKVFGEANTEAFF.